These 23 T cell receptor beta chains originate from one sample sequenced in a study of blood T cell repertoires in COVID-19. Clones were sequenced by immunoSEQ multiplex PCR, and TCRdb holds only the in-frame ones, with some missing. Counted here are about 300,000 clones, approximately 85% occurring once; the ten biggest clones make up 2.2%. Sequencing was done on a sample of PBMCs or T cells enriched from blood (not recorded which). These receptors were taken from a man aged 30 to 45 who had recovered from COVID-19.

The rearrangement joins TRBV6-5 to TRBJ2-7, with 9 bases identical to TRBD2. The CDR3 is made up of 16 amino acids. Germline V gene lookup returns CDR1 MNHEY and CDR2 SVGAGI. V was clipped by 2 bases and J by 3 bases; unmatched bases: 8. The CDR3 DNA reads as TGTGCCAGCAGTTACCTATCTAGCGGGATCGTCTACGAGCAGTACTTC. Amino acid sequence: CASSYLSSGIVYEQYF.

The rearrangement links TRBV18 to TRBJ1-2, with D tentatively TRBD1 (6 bases). The CDR3 covers 15 residues. From germline, CDR1 is KGHSH and CDR2 LQKENI. The V end lost 4 bases, the J end lost 0 bases, and 12 bases lay between the germline ends. This CDR3 is CASSLRTASNYGYTF. CDR3 coding DNA: TGTGCCAGCTCACTACGGACAGCATCTAACTATGGCTACACCTTC.

This clone has just a few counts. The V and J genes are TRBV6-5 and TRBJ2-7, with D possibly matching TRBD1 (7 bases). This CDR3 spans 15 amino acids. V gave up 3 bases and J gave up 3 bases, with 15 bases separating them. Looked up from germline, CDR1 is MNHEY and CDR2 is SVGAGI. The CDR3 coding sequence is TGTGCCAGCAGTTATCCGGCAGGGGGGATCTACGAGCAGTACTTC. Its protein product is CASSYPAGGIYEQYF.

The V and J genes are TRBV6-6 and TRBJ2-2; D might be TRBD2 (6 bases). The germline V gene has CDR1 MNHNY and CDR2 SVGAGI (reference sequence). With 5 bases removed from V and 5 bases from J, the gap between germline ends came to 15 bases. The CDR3 has 15 residues. CDR3 coding DNA: TGTGCCAGCAGTCCCTACGGGGGAGGAACCGGGGAGCTGTTTTTT. Its translation: CASSPYGGGTGELFF.

The rearrangement joins TRBV6-2 or TRBV6-3 to TRBJ2-7; D may be TRBD1 (5 bases). This CDR3 comprises 13 residues. CDR1 MNHEY and CDR2 SVGEGT come from the germline V gene. V gave up 5 bases and J gave up 2 bases, with 10 bases separating them. CDR3 residues: CASSVHRTYEQYF. The CDR3 DNA reads TGTGCCAGCAGTGTACACAGGACCTACGAGCAGTACTTC.

This clone has more than one count but fewer than ten. The CDR3 sequence is CASSDPQGGEQFF. Written as DNA, the CDR3 is TGCGCCAGCAGTGATCCCCAGGGCGGTGAGCAGTTCTTC. The chain recombines TRBV10-1 with TRBJ2-1, with D maybe TRBD1 (5 bases). V was trimmed by 3 bases and J by 9 bases, leaving 12 bases between them. CDR3 length: 13 amino acids. The V gene's germline CDR1 is WNHNN and CDR2 SYGVQD (reference sequence).

V usage is TRBV5-1 and J usage is TRBJ2-7; the match to TRBD1 covers 11 bases. V lost 3 bases, J lost 4 bases, and 9 bases stayed unmatched. The germline gives CDR1 SGHRS, CDR2 YFSETQ. The CDR3 has 16 amino acids. Here the CDR3 DNA reads TGCGCCAGCAGCTCCCGGACAGGGGGCACCGTGTACGAGCAGTACTTC. This sequence encodes CASSSRTGGTVYEQYF.

This chain uses TRBV2 with TRBJ2-1; TRBD2 matches at 12 bases. Germline-derived CDR1 and CDR2 are SNHLY and FYNNEI. Trimming took 8 bases from V and 7 from J; bases not matched to a gene: 12. The CDR3 has 16 residues. The chain's CDR3 is CASGAPLAGGRNEQFF. CDR3 DNA sequence: TGTGCCAGCGGAGCCCCCCTAGCGGGGGGGAGGAATGAGCAGTTCTTC. The whole variable domain, filled in from reference TRBV2 and TRBJ2-1, reads EPEVTQTPSHQVTQMGQEVILRCVPISNHLYFYWYRQILGQKVEFLVSFYNNEISEKSEIFDDQFSVERPDGSNFTLKIRSTKLEDSAMYFCASGAPLAGGRNEQFFGPGTRLTVL.

CDR3 DNA sequence: TGTGCCAGCAGTGGACAGGGCCCGCGGTCCTATAATTCACCCCTCCACTTT. It translates to CASSGQGPRSYNSPLHF. V usage is TRBV2 and J usage is TRBJ1-6; 7 bases are shared with TRBD1. In germline, CDR1 is SNHLY, CDR2 FYNNEI. CDR3 length: 17 amino acids. V shed 4 bases and J 1 base; nucleotides not matched to a gene: 7. Together with reference TRBV2 and TRBJ1-6, the CDR3 gives the full variable domain: EPEVTQTPSHQVTQMGQEVILRCVPISNHLYFYWYRQILGQKVEFLVSFYNNEISEKSEIFDDQFSVERPDGSNFTLKIRSTKLEDSAMYFCASSGQGPRSYNSPLHFGNGTRLTVT.

This clone has more than one count but fewer than ten. The gene calls are TRBV25-1 and TRBJ1-6; possibly TRBD1 for D (6 bases). The germline V gene has CDR1 MGHDK and CDR2 SYGVNS. Trimming removed 6 bases from V and 9 bases from J, with 15 bases in between. CDR3 size: 14 residues. The chain's CDR3 is CASSLTGLGSPLHF. The DNA for the CDR3 is TGTGCCAGCAGCTTAACAGGGTTAGGTTCACCCCTCCACTTT.

This rearrangement joins TRBV9 to TRBJ2-3; unclear D gene. Trimming cost V 1 base and J 3 bases, with 6 bases left between them. Germline lookup yields CDR1 SGDLS and CDR2 YYNGEE. The CDR3 totals 13 residues. The CDR3, as DNA: TGTGCCAGCAGCGTATCAGCGACAGATACGCAGTATTTT. This translates into CASSVSATDTQYF.

The chain uses TRBV4-1 and TRBJ2-7; TRBD1 is a possible D gene (6 bases). The CDR3 length is 15 residues. The V gene lost 0 bases and the J gene lost 3 bases, with 12 bases spanning the gap. CDR1 MGHRA and CDR2 YSYEKL come from the germline V gene. The CDR3 loop reads CASSQELNRVYEQYF. The CDR3 coding sequence is TGCGCCAGCAGCCAAGAACTAAACAGGGTCTACGAGCAGTACTTC.

V and J are TRBV30 and TRBJ1-4; a possible D gene is TRBD1 (6 bases). Deletions cut 2 bases from V and 8 bases from J, with 15 bases between. Germline loops: CDR1 GTSNPN, CDR2 SVGIG (reference sequence). The CDR3 is made up of 14 amino acids. CDR3 sequence (DNA): TGTGCCTGGAGTTCAAAAACAGGGCGGGAAAAACTGTTTTTT. Its translation is CAWSSKTGREKLFF.

This clone was found a few times. The chain is built from TRBV29-1 and TRBJ2-7; 7 positions match TRBD1. V was clipped by 4 bases and J by 3 bases; unmatched bases: 6. CDR1 is SQVTM and CDR2 is ANQGSEA in the germline V gene. The CDR3 sequence is 13 residues long. In DNA form, the CDR3 reads TGCAGCGTTGTTCAGGGGGTGGGCTACGAGCAGTACTTC. Translating gives CSVVQGVGYEQYF.

This clone was observed a single time. The chain employs TRBV7-2 and TRBJ1-6, with a weak D call TRBD1 (6 bases). Germline V gives CDR1 SGHTA, CDR2 FQGNSA. Trimming cost V 5 bases and J 3 bases, with 17 bases left between them. This CDR3 has 17 amino acids. The CDR3 coding sequence is TGTGCCAGCAGCGAGAGAGAGGACAGACGCTATAATTCACCCCTCCACTTT. Translation: CASSEREDRRYNSPLHF.

This sequence joins TRBV3-1 (or the pseudogene TRBV3-2) and TRBJ1-1; 7 bases align to TRBD1. J lost 4 bases, V lost 1 base, and 6 bases had no gene match. Germline CDR1 LGHDT, CDR2 YNNKEL (reference sequence). The CDR3 has 15 amino acids. DNA for the CDR3: TGTGCCAGCAGCCAAGGGACAGGCTGGAGCACTGAAGCTTTCTTT. This translates into CASSQGTGWSTEAFF.

The chain recombines TRBV13 with TRBJ2-3; D might be TRBD2 (6 bases). V gave up 0 bases and J gave up 14 bases, with 18 bases separating them. Germline V gives CDR1 PRHDT, CDR2 FYEKMQ (reference sequence). The CDR3 consists of 14 residues. CDR3 DNA sequence: TGTGCCAGCAGCTTAGGGACTAGGTTCCCCCGATTGTATTTT. Its protein product is CASSLGTRFPRLYF.

The chain employs TRBV5-1 and TRBJ1-2; 10 nucleotides agree with TRBD1. The ends lost 3 bases at V and 7 bases at J; junction bases unmatched: 6. The CDR3 covers 14 residues. Germline V gene data show CDR1 as SGHRS and CDR2 as YFSETQ. DNA for the CDR3: TGCGCCAGCAGCTCGGGACAGGGGAGGGCTGGCTACACCTTC. Translation gives CASSSGQGRAGYTF.

J is TRBJ1-1 and V is TRBV3-1 (or the pseudogene TRBV3-2); 8 bases match TRBD1. The CDR3 covers 15 residues. V was clipped by 2 bases and J by 4 bases; unmatched bases: 6. The germline CDR1 and CDR2 sequences are LGHDT and YNNKEL (reference sequence). The chain's CDR3 is CASSQSQGAITEAFF. CDR3 DNA: TGTGCCAGCAGCCAATCTCAGGGGGCGATCACTGAAGCTTTCTTT.

Only a few counts were recorded for this clone. The genes are TRBV23-1 and TRBJ1-5, with 8 bases matching TRBD1. TRBV23-1 is classed as an ORF, of uncertain function. CDR3 size: 20 residues. V lost 3 bases to trimming and J lost 0 bases; unmatched junction nucleotides: 16. The CDR3 nucleotides read TGCGCCAGCAGTCACCGAGACAGGGGCCAAGCTTTTTATAGCAATCAGCCCCAGCATTTT. It specifies CASSHRDRGQAFYSNQPQHF.

Worth noting for this clone: At the DNA level, this CDR3 is encoded by other sequences in the same sample as well. The rearrangement joins TRBV11-2 to TRBJ1-5; the D gene is possibly TRBD1 (5 bases). The V and J ends lost 0 bases and 2 bases respectively, with 8 bases between them. Germline values: CDR1 SGHAT, CDR2 FQNNGV. The CDR3 runs 15 residues. The CDR3 region is CASSLDLGGNQPQHF. CDR3 DNA: TGTGCCAGCAGCTTAGATTTAGGGGGCAATCAGCCCCAGCATTTT. The variable domain in full, completed from reference TRBV11-2 and TRBJ1-5, reads EAGVAQSPRYKIIEKRQSVAFWCNPISGHATLYWYQQILGQGPKLLIQFQNNGVVDDSQLPKDRFSAERLKGVDSTLKIQPAKLEDSAVYLCASSLDLGGNQPQHFGDGTRLSIL.

This clone was observed once. This chain uses TRBV2 with TRBJ2-7, with 8 nucleotides matching TRBD1. The CDR3 extends over 14 amino acids. Germline assignment: CDR1 SNHLY and CDR2 FYNNEI. With V trimmed by 7 bases and J by 5 bases, 10 bases remained unmatched. The CDR3: CASTLIRTGNEQYF. Here the CDR3 DNA reads TGTGCCAGCACCCTCATTAGGACAGGGAACGAGCAGTACTTC.

This rearrangement joins TRBV25-1 to TRBJ2-3; the match to TRBD2 covers 12 bases. CDR3 length: 16 amino acids. V trimming: 1 base; J trimming: 5 bases; junction bases outside the gene matches: 4. Germline CDR1 reads MGHDK; CDR2 reads SYGVNS. The CDR3 region has the DNA TGTGCCAGCAGTGAATTGGCTAGCGGGGGGGTAGATACGCAGTATTTT. It codes for CASSELASGGVDTQYF.